This TCR beta chain was documented in a study of T cell responses to AZD1222 COVID-19 vaccine. Points on this clone: Its antigen is currently unknown.

Whole-study findings and limits: Targeting of unmutated variant regions was reportedly seen in nearly half of spike-specific TCRs.

Some clones are missing from TCRdb's copy, which holds only in-frame ones; the method was immunoSEQ multiplex PCR. The sample records nearly 200,000 clones, approximately 93% being singletons. Trimming shortened V by 5 bases and J by 6 bases, and 14 bases separated the two germline ends. Germline CDR1 SGHTA, CDR2 FQGNSA. This CDR3 region has 14 residues. The sample in question was peripheral blood, obtained 28 days after the second AZD1222 dose. This clonotype was sampled from an adult who received the AZD1222 COVID-19 vaccine. The J gene is TRBJ2-1, the V gene TRBV7-2; D unclear. CDR3 sequence: CASSPSWLANEQFF. CDR3 in DNA: TGTGCCAGCAGCCCCTCCTGGCTTGCCAATGAGCAGTTCTTC.